This T cell receptor beta chain comes out of a study of shared clonotypes between healthy human individuals. Study details: Each donor's CD4 naive and CD4 memory cells filled three plates apiece, CD8 naive two, and CD8 memory one.

V lost 1 base and J 3 bases, leaving 15 bases between the germline ends. CDR1 SGHTA and CDR2 FQGNSA come from the germline V gene. This CDR3 comprises 17 residues. In the case of this clone: Its antigen is still unknown.

Study-wide points: Generation of non-shared clonotypes was less probable than generation of clonotypes shared by all four donors. Generally, naive subsets (rather than memory subsets) showed larger estimated richness.

Authors' processing steps: Filtering was not the same, since immunoSEQ gave junction-only sequences without quality scores. TCRdb's copy holds only in-frame clones and misses some; the assay was immunoSEQ multiplex PCR. The V and J calls and clone size were taken over from that table, and D and trimming were inferred from the DNA. The table has around 2.3 million clones, 90% to 96% seen once. The rearrangement uses TRBV7-2 and TRBJ1-4; possible D gene TRBD1, 5 bases. This sequence originates from a man aged 18 to 35 in good health. The sample consisted of naive CD4+ T cells sorted from blood. Regarding subset: CD45RA+ positively selected. The CDR3 is CASSLVGQARANEKLFF. The CDR3 nucleotides read TGTGCCAGCAGCTTAGTGGGGCAGGCTAGGGCTAATGAAAAACTGTTTTTT.